These 6 T cell receptor beta chains share one sample of origin, sequenced in a study of T cells in Graves' hyperthyroidism and ophthalmopathy. Amplification yielded TCR beta CDR3 regions, with RNA transcripts as the source. Primed by the HTBI set, a first-round RT-PCR was run on the TCR CDR3. TCRdb independently ran MiXCR on the multiplex PCR reads; one entry per CDR3 protein. The data show about 52,000 distinct CDR3 sequences, less than 60% seen once. Sequencing used blood. The receptors were gathered from a woman between 45 and 60 years old with Graves' ophthalmopathy.

In this sample, this clonotype turned up many times. The chain combines TRBV6-2 or TRBV6-3 with TRBJ1-2; 9 bases are a match to TRBD1. With V trimmed by 8 bases and J by 8 bases, 12 bases remained unmatched. The germline gives CDR1 MNHEY, CDR2 SVGEGT. The CDR3 length is 14 residues. The CDR3 loop reads CASVTLQGARGYTF. For the CDR3, the DNA is TGTGCCAGCGTAACTTTACAGGGGGCGCGCGGCTACACCTTC.

V gene TRBV6-1 combines with J gene TRBJ2-5; the D gene is possibly TRBD2 (6 bases). Germline-derived CDR1 and CDR2 are MNHNS and SASEGT. V gave up 3 bases and J gave up 9 bases, with 14 bases separating them. This CDR3 has 13 amino acids. CDR3: CASSEEGRQPQYF. CDR3 coding DNA: TGTGCCAGCAGTGAGGAGGGGCGGCAGCCCCAGTACTTC.

The chain has TRBV7-8 and TRBJ2-3, with D possibly matching TRBD2 (7 bases). The germline V and J ends were trimmed by 2 bases and 0 bases, with 33 bases remaining between them. This CDR3 is 23 amino acids long. From germline, CDR1 is SGHVS and CDR2 FQNEAQ. The CDR3 bases are TGTGCCAGCAGCTTAAGGGGTTATAGAGGCGGGGGCCCGAGGGGGACTAGCACAGATACGCAGTATTTT. This sequence encodes CASSLRGYRGGGPRGTSTDTQYF.

The sample holds many counts of this clonotype. The V and J genes are TRBV5-6 and TRBJ2-5, with TRBD1 matching 8 bases. The CDR3 is 14 amino acids. Germline CDR1 and CDR2: SGHDT and YYEEEE. V shed 0 bases and J 5 bases; nucleotides not matched to a gene: 3. CDR3 sequence (DNA): TGTGCCAGCAGCTTGGGGCGACAGGGGGAGACCCAGTACTTC. This codes for CASSLGRQGETQYF.

This clonotype was seen ten or more times. The chain links TRBV12-3 or TRBV12-4 to TRBJ2-7; either TRBD1 or TRBD2 may supply D (5 bases each). V lost 6 bases and J lost 5, with 17 bases in between. The CDR3 contains 14 residues. This chain's CDR3 is CASRAGASVDEQYF. The CDR3 DNA reads TGTGCCAGCAGAGCCGGGGCCTCCGTCGACGAGCAGTACTTC.

The J gene is TRBJ2-3, the V gene TRBV10-1, with TRBD2 identical over 9 bases. The CDR3 runs to 16 residues. V shed 6 bases, J shed 0 bases, and the junction held 7 bases outside the gene matches. CDR1 is WNHNN and CDR2 is SYGVQD in the germline V gene (reference sequence). CDR3 loop: CASSQASGISTDTQYF. CDR3 coding DNA: TGCGCCAGCAGCCAGGCTAGCGGGATCAGCACAGATACGCAGTATTTT.